This record looks at one T cell receptor beta chain sequence and its context. Antigen: not known. This sample is part of a study of T cell responses to AZD1222 COVID-19 vaccine. Study outcomes and limitations: Among the donors, most were white British and more were female, and clonal diversity was possibly underestimated. Spike-wide vaccine-associated CD4 TCRs dominated at 160-218 and 743-854. Baseline antibody screening turned up just six or seven seropositive AZD1222 recipients.

The assay was immunoSEQ multiplex PCR, and TCRdb's table has in-frame clones only and misses some. The data contain over 50,000 clones, around 81% of them singletons. Per germline, CDR1 SGHNT and CDR2 YYREEE (reference sequence). The V gene end was trimmed by 0 bases and the J gene end by 5 bases; junction bases not matched to a gene: 7. The CDR3 spans 17 residues. The sample in question was peripheral blood, obtained 28 days after the second AZD1222 dose. This clonotype originated in an adult who received the AZD1222 COVID-19 vaccine. V usage is TRBV5-4 and J usage is TRBJ2-1, with 11 bases matching TRBD2. The CDR3 sequence: CASSLARLAGGHNEQFF. CDR3 in DNA: TGTGCCAGCAGCTTGGCCCGCCTAGCGGGGGGACACAATGAGCAGTTCTTC.